Below, 10 T cell receptor beta chains from the same sample are listed, as sequenced in a study of shared clonotypes between healthy human individuals (dated by TCRdb to 2018 to 2020). The library was produced with the immunoSEQ multiplex PCR assay. In its TCRdb copy, this immuneACCESS table keeps in-frame sequences only and misses some clones. Where compared with another copy, unresolved V genes explain less than half of these, and the others have no known cause. The table for this sample lists nearly 1 million clones; approximately 80% of them were counted only once. The top ten constitute approximately 1.5% of the sample. Sequenced input: memory CD4+ T cells sorted from blood. The sample's cell subset or site label is to be understood as: CD45RA-negative fraction. These TCRs come from a man younger than 35 in good health.

For this clone: Mismatch with germline at one junction end may stem from a read error. The chain couples TRBV10-3 to TRBJ2-5; perhaps TRBD1 as D (6 bases). The CDR3 loop spans 13 amino acids. Germline V gene lookup returns CDR1 ENHRY and CDR2 SYGVKD. The CDR3 DNA sequence: TGTGCCATCGGTGATGGACAGCAAGAGACCCAGTACTTC. It yields the protein CAIGDGQQETQYF.

The chain carries TRBV12-5 and TRBJ1-1, with D possibly TRBD1 on 5 matching bases. The CDR3 is 13 residues long. Germline loops: CDR1 LGHNT, CDR2 FRNRAP. V dropped 6 bases and J dropped 3 bases, with 11 bases sitting between them. The CDR3, as DNA: TGTGCTAGTGGCTTAGGGGAGCACACTGAAGCTTTCTTT. Translating it yields CASGLGEHTEAFF.

V gene TRBV5-1 combines with J gene TRBJ2-3; 12 nucleotides align to TRBD2. V lost 4 bases and J lost 6; bases outside the gene matches: 9. The CDR3 contains 16 residues. Germline V gene sequence: CDR1 SGHRS, CDR2 YFSETQ. The CDR3 nucleotides are TGCGCCAGCAGCCTGGGACTAGCGGGCGTTGAGGATACGCAGTATTTT. Its protein is CASSLGLAGVEDTQYF.

The chain employs TRBV30 and TRBJ2-3; tentatively, D is TRBD2 (5 bases). The ends were cut back, 5 bases at V and 1 base at J, with 13 bases in the middle. This CDR3 is 14 amino acids long. CDR1 is GTSNPN and CDR2 is SVGIG in the germline V gene (reference sequence). CDR3 nucleotide sequence: TGTGCCTGGGCAGGAGGATTCGGCACAGATACGCAGTATTTT. It codes for CAWAGGFGTDTQYF. Combining the CDR3 with reference TRBV30 and TRBJ2-3 gives the whole variable domain SQTIHQWPATLVQPVGSPLSLECTVEGTSNPNLYWYRQAAGRGLQLLFYSVGIGQISSEVPQNLSASRPQDRQFILSSKKLLLSDSGFYLCAWAGGFGTDTQYFGPGTRLTVL.

This rearrangement joins TRBV11-2 to TRBJ2-1; 10 bases align to TRBD2. Germline V CDR1 and CDR2: SGHAT, FQNNGV. The CDR3 is 17 amino acids. With 1 base clipped from V and 3 bases from J, the junction kept 6 bases outside the gene matches. The CDR3 reads CASSLGLAGDSYNEQFF. The CDR3 region has the DNA TGTGCCAGCAGCTTAGGGCTAGCGGGGGATAGCTACAATGAGCAGTTCTTC.

This clone is a singleton in its sample. The chain joins TRBV5-1 to TRBJ2-5; no clear D gene. The CDR3 runs 14 residues. Deletions cut 4 bases from V and 7 bases from J, with 17 bases between. CDR1 is SGHRS and CDR2 is YFSETQ in the germline V gene. The CDR3 reads CASSLPPAEATQYF. The CDR3 DNA is TGCGCCAGCAGCCTCCCCCCTGCGGAAGCGACCCAGTACTTC.

Worth noting for this clone: This is likely an artifact of a read error, given a far larger clone one base away. V usage is TRBV5-1 and J usage is TRBJ1-3, with D uncertain. With 0 bases removed from V and 2 bases from J, the gap between germline ends came to 6 bases. Germline CDR1 SGHRS, CDR2 YFSETQ. The CDR3 is 14 residues long. CDR3: CASSLGSTGNTIYF. CDR3 sequence (DNA): TGCGCCAGCAGCTTGGGGAGCACTGGAAACACCATATATTTT.

The chain employs TRBV25-1 and TRBJ1-1; D is perhaps TRBD1 (5 bases). The germline V gene has CDR1 MGHDK and CDR2 SYGVNS. The CDR3 totals 16 residues. V gave up 2 bases and J gave up 4 bases, with 17 bases separating them. CDR3 protein: CASSESSGVRGTEAFF. CDR3 in DNA: TGTGCCAGCAGTGAAAGTTCGGGGGTAAGGGGCACTGAAGCTTTCTTT.

Here the CDR3 reads CSAQTGVDLGYTF. In DNA form, the CDR3 reads TGCAGCGCTCAGACAGGGGTCGACCTTGGCTACACCTTC. V gene TRBV29-1 combines with J gene TRBJ1-2, with 8 nucleotides matching TRBD1. Germline CDR1 is SQVTM and CDR2 is ANQGSEA. There are 13 residues in the CDR3. The J segment lost 7 bases and the V segment lost 7 bases, leaving 11 bases of the junction unmatched.

This rearrangement joins TRBV7-9 to TRBJ2-2; 11 bases fit TRBD1. The CDR3 covers 15 residues. Germline values: CDR1 SEHNR, CDR2 FQNEAQ (reference sequence). The V and J ends lost 5 bases and 5 bases, in that order; junction bases with no gene match: 4. The DNA for the CDR3 is TGTGCCAGCAGCGGACAGGGGGCGATGACCGGGGAGCTGTTTTTT. It encodes CASSGQGAMTGELFF.